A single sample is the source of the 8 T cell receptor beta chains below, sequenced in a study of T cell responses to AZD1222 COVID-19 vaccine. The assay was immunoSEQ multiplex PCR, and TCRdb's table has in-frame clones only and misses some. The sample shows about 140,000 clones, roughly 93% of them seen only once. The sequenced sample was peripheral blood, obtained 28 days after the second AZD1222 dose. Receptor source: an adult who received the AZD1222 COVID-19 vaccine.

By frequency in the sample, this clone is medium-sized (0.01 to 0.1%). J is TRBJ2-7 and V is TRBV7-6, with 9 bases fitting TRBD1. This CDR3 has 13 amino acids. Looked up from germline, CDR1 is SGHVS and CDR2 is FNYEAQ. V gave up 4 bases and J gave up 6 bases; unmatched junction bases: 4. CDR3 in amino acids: CASSSSQGAEQYF. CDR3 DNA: TGTGCCAGCAGCTCCTCACAGGGGGCCGAGCAGTACTTC.

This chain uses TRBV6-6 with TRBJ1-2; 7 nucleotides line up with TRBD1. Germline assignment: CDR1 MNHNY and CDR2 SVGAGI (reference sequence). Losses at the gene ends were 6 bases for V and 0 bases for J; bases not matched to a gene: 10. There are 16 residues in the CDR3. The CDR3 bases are TGTGCCAGCAGCCAAGATTGGACAGGAGCTAACTATGGCTACACCTTC. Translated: CASSQDWTGANYGYTF.

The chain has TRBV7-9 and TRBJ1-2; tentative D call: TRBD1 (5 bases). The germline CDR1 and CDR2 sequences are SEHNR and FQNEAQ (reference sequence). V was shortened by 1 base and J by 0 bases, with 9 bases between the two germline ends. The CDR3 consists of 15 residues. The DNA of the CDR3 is TGTGCCAGCAGCTTAGGGGGGTTATCTAACTATGGCTACACCTTC. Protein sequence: CASSLGGLSNYGYTF.

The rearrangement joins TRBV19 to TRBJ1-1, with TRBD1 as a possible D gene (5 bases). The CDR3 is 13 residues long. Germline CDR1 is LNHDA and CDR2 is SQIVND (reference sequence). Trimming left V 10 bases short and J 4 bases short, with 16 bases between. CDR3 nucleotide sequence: TGTGCCACCGCCGTCGGGGGAGGCACTGAAGCTTTCTTT. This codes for CATAVGGGTEAFF.

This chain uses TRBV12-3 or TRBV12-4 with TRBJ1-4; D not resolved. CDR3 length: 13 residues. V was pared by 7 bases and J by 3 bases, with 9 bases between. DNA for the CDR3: TGTGCCAGCAACATTTCGCCTAATGAAAAACTGTTTTTT. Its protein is CASNISPNEKLFF.

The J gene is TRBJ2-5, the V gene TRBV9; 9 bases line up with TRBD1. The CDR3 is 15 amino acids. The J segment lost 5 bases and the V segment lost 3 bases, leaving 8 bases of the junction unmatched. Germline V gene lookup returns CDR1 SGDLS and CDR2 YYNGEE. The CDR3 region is CASSGGTGLLETQYF. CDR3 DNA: TGTGCCAGCAGCGGTGGGACAGGGCTATTGGAGACCCAGTACTTC.

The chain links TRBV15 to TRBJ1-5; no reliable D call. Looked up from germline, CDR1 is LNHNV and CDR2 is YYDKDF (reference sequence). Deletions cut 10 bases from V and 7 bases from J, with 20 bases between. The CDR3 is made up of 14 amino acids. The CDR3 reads CAKTSRFPGQPQHF. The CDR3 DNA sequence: TGTGCCAAAACAAGCAGGTTCCCGGGCCAGCCCCAGCATTTT.

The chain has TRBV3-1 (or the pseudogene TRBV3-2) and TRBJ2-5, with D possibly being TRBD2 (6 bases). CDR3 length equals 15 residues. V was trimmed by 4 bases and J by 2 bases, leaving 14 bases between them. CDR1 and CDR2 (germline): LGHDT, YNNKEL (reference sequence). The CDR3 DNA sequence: TGTGCCAGCAGCCTCCAAGATAGCGGACAAGAGACCCAGTACTTC. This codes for CASSLQDSGQETQYF.